Listed here is a single TCR beta chain. TCRdb's copy holds only in-frame clones and misses some; the assay was immunoSEQ multiplex PCR. The sample gives 150,000 or so clones, about 84% of which show up once; approximately 7.6% is in the top ten. This entry belongs to a study of cytotoxic CD8 clonotypes in ibrutinib-treated CLL. Study-level background: Median treatment time before response sampling was 12 months, range 6 to 36.

The CDR3 consists of 13 residues. V gave up 7 bases and J gave up 6 bases; unmatched junction bases: 4. Germline CDR1 SNHLY, CDR2 FYNNEI. The chain couples TRBV2 to TRBJ2-7; the match to TRBD1 covers 12 bases. Sequenced here: PBMCs, sampled after 36 months of ibrutinib treatment. This TCR derives from a human donor with chronic lymphocytic leukemia. CDR3 amino acids: CASTGQGAIEQYF. CDR3 sequence (DNA): TGTGCCAGCACGGGACAGGGGGCGATCGAGCAGTACTTC.